Listed here is a single T cell receptor (beta chain). The germline V and J ends were trimmed by 5 bases and 3 bases, with 14 bases remaining between them. The length of the CDR3 is 15 residues. Germline V CDR1 and CDR2: SEHNR, FQNEAQ (reference sequence). This entry is derived from a study of blood T cell repertoires in COVID-19. The wider study: Sources were T cells, B-cell-depleted T cells, or PBMCs; the material itself was cDNA or gDNA.

Methods used by the authors: Nucleated cell number was recorded as an estimate derived from reference gene primer amplification. Sequencing was performed with immunoSEQ multiplex PCR; in TCRdb, only in-frame clones are kept and a portion is missing. V and J calls and clone size are copied from that table; D and trimming were computed from the DNA. The sample lists around 190,000 clones, 65% to 85% occurring once. Participants' own reports of clinical history determined their cohort assignment. Cohort 3 recovered donors had two negative PCRs, clearance, or symptom resolution. The chain links TRBV7-9 to TRBJ2-1; possible D gene TRBD1, 5 bases. The TCR originated in a woman in her twenties or thirties who had recovered from COVID-19. The material sequenced was PBMCs or T cells enriched from blood (not recorded which). The CDR3 DNA is TGTGCCAGCAGCATAAGGACAACCCTCTACAATGAGCAGTTCTTC. This gives the protein CASSIRTTLYNEQFF.